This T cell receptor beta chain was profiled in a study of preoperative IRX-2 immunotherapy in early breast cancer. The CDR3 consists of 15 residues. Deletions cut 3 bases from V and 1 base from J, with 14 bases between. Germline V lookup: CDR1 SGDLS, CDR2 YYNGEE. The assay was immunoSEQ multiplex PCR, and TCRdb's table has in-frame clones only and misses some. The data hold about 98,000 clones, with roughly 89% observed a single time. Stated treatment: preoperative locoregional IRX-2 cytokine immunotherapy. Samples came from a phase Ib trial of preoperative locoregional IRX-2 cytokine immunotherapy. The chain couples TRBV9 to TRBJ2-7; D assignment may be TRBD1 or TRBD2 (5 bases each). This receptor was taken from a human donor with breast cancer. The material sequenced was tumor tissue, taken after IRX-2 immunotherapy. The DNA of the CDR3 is TGTGCCAGCAGCGGCCGCCGGGACGATTCCTACGAGCAGTACTTC. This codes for CASSGRRDDSYEQYF.